This T cell receptor (beta chain) was recovered during a study of long-term antiretroviral therapy in people with HIV. The study, taken as a whole, reports: No data on ART adherence, viral resistance or therapy changes. Clones that expanded before ART (that is, prior to treatment) dominated the repertoire at all time points.

In this sample, this clone turned up a few times. Antigen specificity is unknown. With survey level as its setting, the immunoSEQ assay was v3.0. TCRdb's table, derived via immunoSEQ multiplex PCR, lists solely in-frame clones and lacks some. The repertoire holds approximately 20,000 clones, with 70% to 80% as singletons. Trimming took off 4 bases at V and 2 bases at J, with 3 bases between the two ends. The CDR3 length is 12 residues. In germline, CDR1 is SGHAT, CDR2 FQNNGV. This chain connects TRBV11-2 to TRBJ1-3, with unresolved D. The TCR comes from a man aged 45-65 years with HIV. Source: unsorted PBMCs, taken 2.2 years after starting antiretroviral therapy. The CDR3 region is CASSYAGNTIYF. CDR3 DNA: TGTGCCAGCAGCTACGCTGGAAACACCATATATTTT. Full variable domain (outside the CDR3, taken from reference TRBV11-2 and TRBJ1-3): EAGVAQSPRYKIIEKRQSVAFWCNPISGHATLYWYQQILGQGPKLLIQFQNNGVVDDSQLPKDRFSAERLKGVDSTLKIQPAKLEDSAVYLCASSYAGNTIYFGEGSWLTVV.